The 20 T cell receptor beta chains in this list originate from one sample, sequenced in a study of T cells in Graves' hyperthyroidism and ophthalmopathy. What was amplified from RNA transcripts were TCR beta CDR3 regions. Using the HTBI primer set, a first-round RT-PCR was run on the TCR CDR3. TCRdb re-called the multiplex PCR reads through MiXCR, storing one row per CDR3 protein. The sample shows roughly 400,000 distinct CDR3 sequences, 11% to 15% of them seen only once. The sequenced material came from blood. All receptors come from a man in his fifties or sixties with Graves' ophthalmopathy.

The chain employs TRBV28 and TRBJ2-1; D is uncertain. This CDR3 region has 14 residues. Trimming cost V 2 bases and J 2 bases, with 7 bases left between them. Germline V gene data show CDR1 as MDHEN and CDR2 as SYDVKM. CDR3 bases: TGTGCCAGCAGTTTAGTACAGACCTACAATGAGCAGTTCTTC. Protein sequence: CASSLVQTYNEQFF.

The chain combines TRBV6-1 with TRBJ2-1, with D possibly matching TRBD2 (5 bases). The V gene lost 10 bases and the J gene lost 7 bases, with 17 bases spanning the gap. This CDR3 comprises 13 residues. Germline assignment: CDR1 MNHNS and CDR2 SASEGT. CDR3: CATTGEVWNEQFF. The CDR3 DNA sequence: TGTGCCACCACCGGGGAAGTGTGGAATGAGCAGTTCTTC.

V usage is TRBV7-8 and J usage is TRBJ1-5; TRBD1 aligns across 8 bases. V lost 5 bases and J lost 7; bases outside the gene matches: 13. Germline V lookup: CDR1 SGHVS, CDR2 FQNEAQ. The CDR3 runs 16 residues. CDR3 residues: CASSPIARTGNQPQHF. The CDR3 nucleotides are TGTGCCAGCAGCCCCATCGCCCGGACAGGGAACCAGCCCCAGCATTTT. Looking up the rest from reference TRBV7-8 and TRBJ1-5 gives the full variable domain: GAGVSQSPRYKVAKRGQDVALRCDPISGHVSLFWYQQALGQGPEFLTYFQNEAQLDKSGLPSDRFFAERPEGSVSTLKIQRTQQEDSAVYLCASSPIARTGNQPQHFGDGTRLSIL.

The V and J genes are TRBV29-1 and TRBJ2-1; the match to TRBD2 covers 8 bases. The CDR3 consists of 13 residues. Per germline, CDR1 SQVTM and CDR2 ANQGSEA. V dropped 0 bases and J dropped 8; count of bases not matched to a gene: 3. Here the CDR3 reads CSVEDKREYEQFF. CDR3 DNA: TGCAGCGTTGAAGACAAGCGGGAGTATGAGCAGTTCTTC.

This clonotype was found many times. J is TRBJ1-2 and V is TRBV3-1, with 9 bases aligning to TRBD1. Germline CDR1 reads LGHDT; CDR2 reads YNNKEL (reference sequence). The CDR3 has 15 amino acids. Trimming cost V 1 base and J 4 bases; bases outside gene matches: 4. DNA of the CDR3: TGTGCCAGCAGCCAAGTCGAGACAGGGGGCTATGGCTACACCTTC. Amino acid sequence: CASSQVETGGYGYTF.

As concerns this clonotype: Just one base apart from a much larger clone, this may be a read error. J is TRBJ2-1 and V is TRBV7-2; 10 bases agree with TRBD2. Germline V gives CDR1 SGHTA, CDR2 FQGNSA. V trimming: 6 bases; J trimming: 13 bases; junction bases outside the gene matches: 6. The length of the CDR3 is 12 residues. The CDR3 DNA is TGTGCCAGCAGTACACCTAGCGGGAGACAGTTCTTC. Translation gives CASSTPSGRQFF.

The DNA of the CDR3 is TGCAGCGTTGGGGGGCGGGGGGGCCTACTCTATGGCTACACCTTC. This sequence encodes CSVGGRGGLLYGYTF. V is TRBV29-1 and J is TRBJ1-2, with D perhaps TRBD1 (6 bases). There are 15 residues in the CDR3. Trimming cost V 4 bases and J 4 bases, with 19 bases left between them. Germline V lookup: CDR1 SQVTM, CDR2 ANQGSEA.

A few counts support this clonotype. The V and J genes are TRBV3-1 and TRBJ1-1; no definite D call. Looked up from germline, CDR1 is LGHDT and CDR2 is YNNKEL (reference sequence). The CDR3 is made up of 17 amino acids. The V gene lost 3 bases and the J gene lost 13 bases, with 30 bases spanning the gap. This chain's CDR3 is CASSQGWNTFKRRIRFF. CDR3 in DNA: TGTGCCAGCAGCCAGGGCTGGAACACTTTTAAGCGACGGATTCGTTTCTTT.

This clonotype was seen repeatedly, ten times or more. CDR3: CASSLGEDANNEQFF. DNA for the CDR3: TGTGCCAGCAGCTTAGGTGAGGACGCGAACAATGAGCAGTTCTTC. The J gene is TRBJ2-1, the V gene TRBV11-3; D remains unclear. The CDR3 is 15 residues long. V lost 1 base and J 5 bases, leaving 12 bases between the germline ends. Looked up from germline, CDR1 is SGHNT and CDR2 is YENEEA.

This clonotype was picked up many times. V and J are TRBV30 and TRBJ1-1; a possible D gene is TRBD1 (5 bases). Trimming left V 4 bases short and J 2 bases short, with 11 bases between. Looked up from germline, CDR1 is GTSNPN and CDR2 is SVGIG (reference sequence). CDR3 length: 13 amino acids. CDR3 sequence: CAWTGQGNTEAFF. CDR3 DNA sequence: TGTGCCTGGACCGGACAAGGAAACACTGAAGCTTTCTTT.

This clonotype was detected only a few times. V usage is TRBV12-3 or TRBV12-4 and J usage is TRBJ2-2, with 8 bases fitting TRBD2. The junction had 10 bases not matched to a gene; V was cut back by 1 base and J by 9 bases. The CDR3 totals 16 residues. The CDR3 sequence is CASSLGGSGRSRELFF. Written as DNA, the CDR3 is TGTGCCAGCAGTTTAGGGGGGAGCGGGAGATCGAGGGAGCTGTTTTTT.

The CDR3 region has the DNA TGCAGTGCTCATCCCTTGGTAGGAAGTTTCGAGCAGTACTTC. Translation: CSAHPLVGSFEQYF. V and J are TRBV20-1 and TRBJ2-7; D remains unclear. This CDR3 has 14 residues. Looked up from germline, CDR1 is DFQATT and CDR2 is SNEGSKA (reference sequence). Trimming stripped 5 bases from V and 6 bases from J, with 20 bases between.

This clonotype was recorded many times. This chain uses TRBV20-1 with TRBJ1-1; no definite D call. The ends were cut back, 7 bases at V and 3 bases at J, with 12 bases in the middle. This CDR3 has 12 residues. Germline loops: CDR1 DFQATT, CDR2 SNEGSKA (reference sequence). The CDR3 coding sequence is TGCAGTGTTCCCCCGCGGGACACTGAAGCTTTCTTT. Translating it yields CSVPPRDTEAFF.

This clonotype was detected a few times. This rearrangement joins TRBV29-1 to TRBJ2-2, with 11 bases lining up with TRBD2. The CDR3 loop spans 16 amino acids. The V and J ends lost 5 bases and 0 bases, in that order; junction bases with no gene match: 5. Germline lookup yields CDR1 SQVTM and CDR2 ANQGSEA. The CDR3 DNA follows: TGCAGCGTTACCCTTAGCGGGAGGGCGAACACCGGGGAGCTGTTTTTT. As protein: CSVTLSGRANTGELFF.

The sample holds one count of this clonotype. The chain couples TRBV19 to TRBJ1-5, with D unresolved. From germline, CDR1 is LNHDA and CDR2 SQIVND (reference sequence). Trimming cost V 3 bases and J 3 bases, with 15 bases left between them. This CDR3 region has 16 residues. The CDR3 nucleotides read TGTGCCAGTAGTATCATACAGTCTCCCCCCAATCAGCCCCAGCATTTT. Translated: CASSIIQSPPNQPQHF.

This clonotype was detected ten times or more. The chain employs TRBV11-2 and TRBJ1-1; D unresolved. CDR1 and CDR2 (germline): SGHAT, FQNNGV. Between the trimmed V and J ends, which lost 8 bases and 1 base, there was a span of 8 bases. The CDR3 loop spans 12 amino acids. CDR3 amino acids: CASSGENTEAFF. DNA for the CDR3: TGTGCCAGCTCGGGAGAGAACACTGAAGCTTTCTTT.

This clonotype was counted at least ten times. V is TRBV5-6 and J is TRBJ2-1, with 7 bases identical to TRBD2. The germline V gene encodes CDR1 SGHDT and CDR2 YYEEEE. CDR3 length equals 15 residues. V trimming: 0 bases; J trimming: 5 bases; junction bases outside the gene matches: 5. The CDR3 DNA sequence: TGTGCCAGCAGCTTGGGTACGGGAGGCCACAATGAGCAGTTCTTC. Translation: CASSLGTGGHNEQFF.

The chain recombines TRBV5-4 with TRBJ2-5, with a possible D match to TRBD1 (6 bases). Deletions cut 0 bases from V and 5 bases from J, with 11 bases between. CDR1 and CDR2 (germline): SGHNT, YYREEE (reference sequence). CDR3 size: 14 residues. The chain's CDR3 is CASSLGRRGETQYF. The CDR3 bases are TGTGCCAGCAGCTTGGGGCGCAGGGGTGAGACCCAGTACTTC.

This clonotype occurred many times. This chain links TRBV20-1 with TRBJ2-7, with 10 bases lining up with TRBD2. The CDR3 extends over 16 amino acids. After removal of 1 base from V and 2 bases from J, the junction contained 8 bases not matched to a gene. The V gene's germline CDR1 is DFQATT and CDR2 SNEGSKA (reference sequence). The CDR3 loop reads CSARATTSGLPYEQYF. For the CDR3, the DNA is TGCAGTGCTAGAGCTACGACTAGCGGGTTGCCCTACGAGCAGTACTTC.

The table lists this clonotype with many counts. The chain employs TRBV28 and TRBJ2-7; D unresolved. The CDR3 has 14 residues. Germline values: CDR1 MDHEN, CDR2 SYDVKM. Trimming left V 8 bases short and J 1 base short, with 15 bases between. CDR3 loop: CASSTSIMSYEQYF. The CDR3 coding sequence is TGTGCCAGCTCGACGTCGATCATGTCCTACGAGCAGTACTTC.